This T cell receptor beta chain came from a study of T-cell reconstitution after alpha-beta-depleted transplantation in children. This clonotype was seen repeatedly, ten times or more. Germline V CDR1 and CDR2: MGHDK, SYGVNS. Trimming removed 6 bases at V and 1 base at J, with 13 bases between. The CDR3 is made up of 14 amino acids. The TCRbeta library was prepared with unique molecular identifiers. MiXCR was run by TCRdb on the PCR reads, yielding one entry per CDR3 protein. The profile covers about 200,000 distinct CDR3 sequences, with about 14% appearing a single time and less than 15% taken by the ten largest.

The receptor was isolated from a human donor who donated a stem cell graft to a child with acute lymphoblastic leukemia. The chain employs TRBV25-1 and TRBJ2-7; maybe TRBD2 (6 bases). This material consisted of PBMCs from the stem cell graft donor, taken from the stem cell graft. CDR3 DNA: TGTGCCAGCAGCTCACCGGGACTTTCCTACGAGCAGTACTTC. Translating it yields CASSSPGLSYEQYF.